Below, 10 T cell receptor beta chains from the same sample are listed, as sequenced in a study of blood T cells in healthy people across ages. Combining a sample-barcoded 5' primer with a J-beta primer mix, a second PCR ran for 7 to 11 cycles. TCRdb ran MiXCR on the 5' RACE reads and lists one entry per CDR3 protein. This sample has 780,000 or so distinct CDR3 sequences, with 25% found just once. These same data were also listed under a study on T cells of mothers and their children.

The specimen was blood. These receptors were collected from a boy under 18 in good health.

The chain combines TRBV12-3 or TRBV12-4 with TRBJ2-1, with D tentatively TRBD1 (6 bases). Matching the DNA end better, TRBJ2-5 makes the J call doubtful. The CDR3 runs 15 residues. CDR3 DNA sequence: TGTGCCAGCAGTCGTACCACTTCAGGGGAAGAGACCCAGTACTTC. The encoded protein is CASSRTTSGEETQYF.

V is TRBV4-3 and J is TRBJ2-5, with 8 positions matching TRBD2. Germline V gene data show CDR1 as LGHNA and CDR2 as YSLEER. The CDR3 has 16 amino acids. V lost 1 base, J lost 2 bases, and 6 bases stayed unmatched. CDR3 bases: TGCGCCAGCAGCCAAGGGAGACTAGCGAAACAAGAGACCCAGTACTTC. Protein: CASSQGRLAKQETQYF.

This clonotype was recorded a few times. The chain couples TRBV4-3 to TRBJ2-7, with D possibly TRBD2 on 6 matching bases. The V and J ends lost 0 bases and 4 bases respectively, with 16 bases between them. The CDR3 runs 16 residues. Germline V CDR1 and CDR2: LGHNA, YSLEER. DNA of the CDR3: TGCGCCAGCAGCCAAGATTTATCCGGGAGATCATACGAGCAGTACTTC. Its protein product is CASSQDLSGRSYEQYF.

CDR3 in amino acids: CSALDRGRSYEQYF. Written as DNA, the CDR3 is TGCAGTGCTCTCGACAGGGGGAGGTCCTACGAGCAGTACTTC. V gene TRBV20-1 combines with J gene TRBJ2-7; 9 nucleotides align to TRBD1. Germline V gene lookup returns CDR1 DFQATT and CDR2 SNEGSKA (reference sequence). V lost 5 bases, J lost 1 base, and 6 bases stayed unmatched. The CDR3 covers 14 residues.

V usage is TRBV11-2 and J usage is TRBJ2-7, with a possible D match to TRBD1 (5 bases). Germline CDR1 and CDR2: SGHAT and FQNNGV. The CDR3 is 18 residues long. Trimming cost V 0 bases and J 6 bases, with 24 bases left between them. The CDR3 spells CASSLDQWGTVGSLEQYF. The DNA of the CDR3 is TGTGCCAGCAGCTTAGATCAATGGGGCACAGTTGGATCTCTCGAGCAGTACTTC. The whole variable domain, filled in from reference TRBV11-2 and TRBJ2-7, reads EAGVAQSPRYKIIEKRQSVAFWCNPISGHATLYWYQQILGQGPKLLIQFQNNGVVDDSQLPKDRFSAERLKGVDSTLKIQPAKLEDSAVYLCASSLDQWGTVGSLEQYFGPGTRLTVT.

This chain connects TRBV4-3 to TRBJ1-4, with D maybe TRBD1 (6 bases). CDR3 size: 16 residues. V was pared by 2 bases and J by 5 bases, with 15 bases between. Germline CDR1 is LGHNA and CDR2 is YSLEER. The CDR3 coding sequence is TGCGCCAGCAGCCAACACGGGGGGGCAGCGAATGAAAAACTGTTTTTT. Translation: CASSQHGGAANEKLFF.

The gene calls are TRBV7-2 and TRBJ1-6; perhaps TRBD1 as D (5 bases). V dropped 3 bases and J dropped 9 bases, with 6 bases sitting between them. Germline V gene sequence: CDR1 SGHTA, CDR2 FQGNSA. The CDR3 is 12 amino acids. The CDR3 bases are TGTGCCAGCAGCTTCAGGGCTTCACCCCTCCACTTT. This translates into CASSFRASPLHF.

The CDR3 DNA reads as TGCAGTGCTGGTTCAGGGAGCTCCTACGAGCAGTACTTC. The encoded protein is CSAGSGSSYEQYF. This chain joins TRBV20-1 and TRBJ2-7; perhaps D is TRBD1 or TRBD2 (5 bases each). Trimming shortened V by 5 bases and J by 0 bases, and 11 bases separated the two germline ends. The germline V gene has CDR1 DFQATT and CDR2 SNEGSKA (reference sequence). This CDR3 has 13 residues.

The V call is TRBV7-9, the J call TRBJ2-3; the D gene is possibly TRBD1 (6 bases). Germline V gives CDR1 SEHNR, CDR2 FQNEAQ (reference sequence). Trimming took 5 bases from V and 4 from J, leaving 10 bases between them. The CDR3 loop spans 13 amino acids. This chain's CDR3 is CASSPRTADTQYF. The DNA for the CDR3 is TGTGCCAGCAGCCCCCGGACAGCAGATACGCAGTATTTT.

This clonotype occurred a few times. The CDR3 DNA reads as TGTGCCAGCAGCTTACTGGAGGGAGCCGGGGAGCTGTTTTTT. Its translation is CASSLLEGAGELFF. V and J are TRBV7-3 and TRBJ2-2; possible D gene TRBD2, 6 bases. This CDR3 contains 14 residues. The V gene lost 2 bases and the J gene lost 6 bases, with 10 bases spanning the gap. Germline lookup yields CDR1 SGHTA and CDR2 FQGTGA.